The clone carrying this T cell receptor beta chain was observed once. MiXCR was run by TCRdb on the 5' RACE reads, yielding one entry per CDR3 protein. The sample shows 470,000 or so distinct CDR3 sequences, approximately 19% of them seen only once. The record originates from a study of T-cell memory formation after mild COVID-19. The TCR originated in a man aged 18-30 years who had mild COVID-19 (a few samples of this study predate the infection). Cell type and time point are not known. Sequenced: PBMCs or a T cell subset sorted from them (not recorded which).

Here the CDR3 DNA reads TGTGCCAGCCGGGGACAGGGGGTGAACACCGGGGAGCTGTTTTTT. It yields the protein CASRGQGVNTGELFF. The chain is built from TRBV28 and TRBJ2-2; 11 nucleotides line up with TRBD1. This CDR3 comprises 15 residues. The ends lost 8 bases at V and 1 base at J; junction bases unmatched: 3. The germline V gene encodes CDR1 MDHEN and CDR2 SYDVKM.